The 22 T cell receptor beta chains below all came from one sample that was sequenced in a study of radiation and T cells in renal cell carcinoma. The repertoire was sequenced with immunoSEQ multiplex PCR; TCRdb's copy has only in-frame clones and lacks some. This sample has some 14,000 clones; around 65% occur once, and the top ten carry roughly 27%. Treatment given: 15 Gy SBRT to primary tumor, nephrectomy 4 weeks later. The source was tumor tissue, collected from a patient whose treatment included radiotherapy and nephrectomy. The receptors originated from a woman in her 70s with renal cell carcinoma.

This chain connects TRBV6-1 to TRBJ1-3, with a tentative D call TRBD1 (5 bases). The CDR3 has 14 residues. The ends were cut back, 5 bases at V and 0 bases at J, with 8 bases in the middle. Germline assignment: CDR1 MNHNS and CDR2 SASEGT. As DNA, the CDR3 is TGTGCCAGCAGTCCAGGGTACTCTGGAAACACCATATATTTT. This gives the protein CASSPGYSGNTIYF.

CDR3 DNA sequence: TGTGCCAGCAGACCCAATGGGAACACCGGGGAGCTGTTTTTT. It encodes CASRPNGNTGELFF. The chain has TRBV27 and TRBJ2-2; D remains unclear. V dropped 6 bases and J dropped 1 base, with 9 bases sitting between them. The CDR3 covers 14 residues. Germline assignment: CDR1 MNHEY and CDR2 SMNVEV (reference sequence).

Many counts were recorded for this clone. The chain recombines TRBV7-2 with TRBJ2-1; D is perhaps TRBD2 (5 bases). Trimming shortened V by 2 bases and J by 10 bases, and 6 bases separated the two germline ends. Germline CDR1 SGHTA, CDR2 FQGNSA. The CDR3 length is 11 residues. Here the CDR3 DNA reads TGTGCCAGCAGCTTATCGGGAGAGCAGTTCTTC. Translating gives CASSLSGEQFF. Together with reference TRBV7-2 and TRBJ2-1, the CDR3 gives the full variable domain: GAGVSQSPSNKVTEKGKDVELRCDPISGHTALYWYRQSLGQGLEFLIYFQGNSAPDKSGLPSDRFSAERTGGSVSTLTIQRTQQEDSAVYLCASSLSGEQFFGPGTRLTVL.

The V gene is TRBV7-2, the J gene TRBJ2-5, with 11 bases matching TRBD2. The V segment lost 6 bases and the J segment 4 bases; nucleotides outside the gene matches: 7. The CDR3 is made up of 15 amino acids. The germline V gene encodes CDR1 SGHTA and CDR2 FQGNSA. The CDR3 DNA reads as TGTGCCAGCAGACCGGGACTAGCGGTAGGAGAGACCCAGTACTTC. Its protein is CASRPGLAVGETQYF.

This chain uses TRBV7-9 with TRBJ1-2; D perhaps matches TRBD1 (5 bases). Germline-derived CDR1 and CDR2 are SEHNR and FQNEAQ (reference sequence). The CDR3 has 13 amino acids. The V end was cut by 1 base, the J end by 2 bases, with 5 bases between. The CDR3 loop reads CASSLGDNYGYTF. The CDR3, as DNA: TGTGCCAGCAGCTTAGGGGACAACTATGGCTACACCTTC. The full variable domain, its missing parts supplied by reference TRBV7-9 and TRBJ1-2, is DTGVSQNPRHKITKRGQNVTFRCDPISEHNRLYWYRQTLGQGPEFLTYFQNEAQLEKSRLLSDRFSAERPKGSFSTLEIQRTEQGDSAMYLCASSLGDNYGYTFGSGTRLTVV.

The chain couples TRBV7-9 to TRBJ1-1; 7 nucleotides align to TRBD1. Per the germline V gene, CDR1 is SEHNR and CDR2 is FQNEAQ (reference sequence). The J segment lost 5 bases and the V segment lost 5 bases, leaving 5 bases of the junction unmatched. This CDR3 contains 13 residues. CDR3 nucleotide sequence: TGTGCCAGCAGCAGACAGGGAGGTACTGAAGCTTTCTTT. Its translation: CASSRQGGTEAFF.

This rearrangement joins TRBV6-6 to TRBJ2-7; D possibly matches TRBD1 or TRBD2 (5 bases each). The germline gives CDR1 MNHNY, CDR2 SVGAGI (reference sequence). The CDR3 contains 13 residues. V lost 6 bases and J 0 bases, leaving 9 bases between the germline ends. CDR3 amino acids: CASSGTDSYEQYF. In DNA, the CDR3 is TGTGCCAGCAGCGGGACGGACTCCTACGAGCAGTACTTC.

The chain's CDR3 is CASSLLAGNYNEQFF. The CDR3 nucleotides read TGTGCCAGCAGCTTATTAGCGGGAAATTACAATGAGCAGTTCTTC. The chain uses TRBV7-2 and TRBJ2-1; the match to TRBD2 covers 8 bases. This CDR3 spans 15 amino acids. Trimming at V came to 2 bases and at J to 4 bases, leaving 4 bases not matched to a gene. Germline V lookup: CDR1 SGHTA, CDR2 FQGNSA.

In its sample, this clone was seen a few times. The V and J genes are TRBV7-9 and TRBJ1-3, with 7 bases lining up with TRBD1. CDR3 length: 14 amino acids. The germline V gene has CDR1 SEHNR and CDR2 FQNEAQ (reference sequence). Trimming at V came to 5 bases and at J to 4 bases, leaving 5 bases not matched to a gene. Here the CDR3 DNA reads TGTGCCAGCAGCCCAGGGGGTCGAGGAAACACCATATATTTT. Encoded protein: CASSPGGRGNTIYF.

This clone was detected once. J is TRBJ2-7 and V is TRBV7-8; 8 bases are a match to TRBD2. The germline CDR1 and CDR2 sequences are SGHVS and FQNEAQ. This CDR3 is 13 amino acids long. V gave up 1 base and J gave up 7 bases; unmatched junction bases: 3. The DNA of the CDR3 is TGTGCCAGCAGCTTAGTGTCGGGGGGGGAGCAGTACTTC. This codes for CASSLVSGGEQYF.

The J gene is TRBJ2-1, the V gene TRBV9, with 8 bases aligning to TRBD2. The germline CDR1 and CDR2 sequences are SGDLS and YYNGEE. The CDR3 runs 16 residues. Germline trimming cut 3 bases from V and 4 bases from J; bases unmatched to any gene: 9. Here the CDR3 DNA reads TGTGCCAGCAGCGCTACTCCGGCGGGGGGATACAATGAGCAGTTCTTC. Translated: CASSATPAGGYNEQFF.

V and J are TRBV18 and TRBJ2-5, with D tentatively TRBD2 (6 bases). CDR1 is KGHSH, CDR2 LQKENI, per germline. V shed 8 bases and J shed 4 bases, with 17 bases lying between them. CDR3 length: 14 residues. The CDR3 DNA is TGTGCCAGCAGGGCGGGACGCCGGACAGAGACCCAGTACTTC. It translates to CASRAGRRTETQYF.

This clone has only one observation. V and J are TRBV6-1 and TRBJ1-4; D is perhaps TRBD1 (5 bases). The CDR3 consists of 15 residues. Trimming took 7 bases from V and 4 from J, leaving 16 bases between them. CDR1 and CDR2 (germline): MNHNS, SASEGT. CDR3 bases: TGTGCCAGCACTCTGGGGGGGAATGGTAATGAAAAACTGTTTTTT. It specifies CASTLGGNGNEKLFF.

This clone has a handful of counts. The genes are TRBV6-1 and TRBJ1-6; D is unclear. Germline CDR1 and CDR2: MNHNS and SASEGT. Trimming shortened V by 10 bases and J by 6 bases, and 7 bases separated the two germline ends. The CDR3 consists of 11 residues. CDR3 coding DNA: TGTGCCACCCGCGGTAATTCACCCCTCCACTTT. Its translation is CATRGNSPLHF.

The chain carries TRBV29-1 and TRBJ2-5; weak D call: TRBD2 (7 bases). Germline CDR1 and CDR2: SQVTM and ANQGSEA. This CDR3 region has 14 residues. V gave up 1 base and J gave up 5 bases, with 14 bases separating them. The CDR3 is CSVEAEGGGETQYF. The DNA of the CDR3 is TGCAGCGTTGAAGCGGAGGGAGGGGGGGAGACCCAGTACTTC. Combining the CDR3 with reference TRBV29-1 and TRBJ2-5 gives the whole variable domain SAVISQKPSRDICQRGTSLTIQCQVDSQVTMMFWYRQQPGQSLTLIATANQGSEATYESGFVIDKFPISRPNLTFSTLTVSNMSPEDSSIYLCSVEAEGGGETQYFGPGTRLLVL.

This chain links TRBV27 with TRBJ2-1; D is uncertain. This CDR3 is 15 amino acids long. In germline, CDR1 is MNHEY, CDR2 SMNVEV (reference sequence). The V gene lost 5 bases and the J gene lost 8 bases, with 19 bases spanning the gap. Written as DNA, the CDR3 is TGTGCCAGCAGTGTTACCCGCCTGCTGGCGGATGAGCAGTTCTTC. Protein: CASSVTRLLADEQFF.

The chain links TRBV27 to TRBJ1-4; D is unresolved. This CDR3 contains 14 residues. Between the trimmed V and J ends, which lost 6 bases and 5 bases, there was a span of 13 bases. The germline V gene has CDR1 MNHEY and CDR2 SMNVEV (reference sequence). The CDR3 loop reads CASSPRINNEKLFF. The DNA for the CDR3 is TGTGCCAGCAGCCCCCGAATCAACAATGAAAAACTGTTTTTT.

This sequence joins TRBV18 and TRBJ2-2; possible D gene TRBD1, 6 bases. The V end was cut by 3 bases, the J end by 4 bases, with 12 bases between. The CDR3 covers 15 residues. The germline CDR1 and CDR2 sequences are KGHSH and LQKENI. CDR3 nucleotide sequence: TGTGCCAGCTCACCTTCGGACAGCACCACCGGGGAGCTGTTTTTT. This translates into CASSPSDSTTGELFF.

This chain uses TRBV4-1 with TRBJ2-7; D is unresolved. Germline V gene sequence: CDR1 MGHRA, CDR2 YSYEKL. The CDR3 consists of 14 residues. V lost 1 base, J lost 4 bases, and 11 bases lay in between. The CDR3 loop is CASSQGPDLYEQYF. CDR3 DNA: TGCGCCAGCAGCCAAGGCCCAGACCTGTACGAGCAGTACTTC.

The chain has TRBV18 and TRBJ1-4; maybe TRBD1 (5 bases). This CDR3 spans 14 amino acids. V gave up 3 bases and J gave up 5 bases, with 10 bases separating them. The germline V gene has CDR1 KGHSH and CDR2 LQKENI. This chain's CDR3 is CASSPDGANEKLFF. In DNA, the CDR3 is TGTGCCAGCTCACCGGACGGGGCCAATGAAAAACTGTTTTTT.

This clone is judged medium-sized (0.01 to 0.1%). The chain links TRBV27 to TRBJ2-2, with D hard to call. Trimming removed 6 bases from V and 6 bases from J, with 14 bases in between. Germline V gives CDR1 MNHEY, CDR2 SMNVEV (reference sequence). There are 14 residues in the CDR3. CDR3: CASRPFFSPGELFF. In DNA, the CDR3 is TGTGCCAGCAGGCCTTTCTTTAGCCCCGGGGAGCTGTTTTTT.

The chain employs TRBV7-8 and TRBJ2-4, with 9 bases matching TRBD1. The CDR3 is 17 residues long. Germline V CDR1 and CDR2: SGHVS, FQNEAQ. V trimming: 6 bases; J trimming: 0 bases; junction bases outside the gene matches: 9. Here the CDR3 DNA reads TGTGCCAGCAGTCCCGGGACAGGGAGCTTAGCCAAAAACATTCAGTACTTC. This sequence encodes CASSPGTGSLAKNIQYF.